These 8 T cell receptor beta chains came from one sample sequenced in a study of T cells in Graves' hyperthyroidism and ophthalmopathy. Researchers took RNA transcripts and amplified the TCR beta CDR3 regions from them. The TCR CDR3 was amplified in a first-round RT-PCR using the HTBI primer set. TCRdb re-called the multiplex PCR reads through MiXCR, storing one row per CDR3 protein. In the table there are 450,000 to 650,000 distinct CDR3 sequences, about a sixth of which are singletons. The sample comprised blood. The receptors shown here come from a young woman with Graves' ophthalmopathy.

The rearrangement uses TRBV9 and TRBJ1-6, with TRBD1 matching 11 bases. CDR3 size: 16 residues. V was pared by 4 bases and J by 8 bases, with 8 bases of the junction left unmatched. Germline V CDR1 and CDR2: SGDLS, YYNGEE. Here the CDR3 reads CASSPSGQGVDSPLHF. For the CDR3, the DNA is TGTGCCAGCAGCCCATCGGGACAGGGGGTAGATTCACCCCTCCACTTT.

This clonotype showed up just a few times. The chain links TRBV10-3 to TRBJ2-7; D gene uncertain. The CDR3 runs 13 residues. Germline lookup yields CDR1 ENHRY and CDR2 SYGVKD. Trimming took 2 bases from V and 1 from J, leaving 6 bases between them. The DNA for the CDR3 is TGTGCCATCAGTGAGCAGGAATCCTACGAGCAGTACTTC. Translated, it gives CAISEQESYEQYF.

There are many counts of this clonotype. This chain connects TRBV12-3 or TRBV12-4 to TRBJ2-1; tentative D call: TRBD2 (6 bases). V was clipped by 3 bases and J by 0 bases, with 12 bases between them. This CDR3 spans 16 amino acids. Here the CDR3 reads CASSFGSGHSYNEQFF. The CDR3 region has the DNA TGTGCCAGCAGTTTTGGTAGCGGACACTCCTACAATGAGCAGTTCTTC.

This clonotype was seen at least ten times. This chain links TRBV27 with TRBJ1-1, with D maybe TRBD1 (5 bases). Germline V CDR1 and CDR2: MNHEY, SMNVEV (reference sequence). V lost 6 bases, J lost 1 base, and 12 bases lay in between. This CDR3 has 14 amino acids. The CDR3 DNA follows: TGTGCCAGCAGCCTCATAGGGACGAACACTGAAGCTTTCTTT. Encoded protein: CASSLIGTNTEAFF.

The chain carries TRBV6-2 or TRBV6-3 and TRBJ2-7, with a possible D match to TRBD1 (5 bases). CDR3 size: 13 residues. Germline V gives CDR1 MNHEY, CDR2 SVGEGT. Trimming stripped 6 bases from V and 3 bases from J, with 12 bases between. The CDR3 sequence is CASSRPTGYEQYF. The CDR3 DNA reads TGTGCCAGCAGCCGCCCCACAGGCTACGAGCAGTACTTC.

The chain joins TRBV6-1 to TRBJ2-2; D might be TRBD1 (5 bases). This CDR3 is 15 amino acids long. Germline CDR1 and CDR2: MNHNS and SASEGT. Trimming cost V 11 bases and J 4 bases, with 20 bases left between them. This chain's CDR3 is CAVTITQGGTGELFF. CDR3 nucleotide sequence: TGTGCCGTCACTATCACCCAGGGTGGCACCGGGGAGCTGTTTTTT.

The genes are TRBV5-4 and TRBJ1-2; D uncertain. V lost 0 bases to trimming and J lost 4 bases, with 10 bases between them. The CDR3 loop spans 14 amino acids. Germline-derived CDR1 and CDR2 are SGHNT and YYREEE (reference sequence). The DNA of the CDR3 is TGTGCCAGCAGCTTGGCGGAGAGAATCTATGGCTACACCTTC. This encodes CASSLAERIYGYTF.

This clonotype was recorded many times. The rearrangement uses TRBV2 and TRBJ1-5; TRBD1 is a possible D gene (5 bases). The germline V and J ends were trimmed by 4 bases and 4 bases, with 17 bases remaining between them. Germline CDR1 SNHLY, CDR2 FYNNEI. The CDR3 is made up of 16 amino acids. The CDR3 here is CASSGQRTSGNQPQHF. DNA for the CDR3: TGTGCCAGCAGTGGACAGAGAACAAGCGGGAATCAGCCCCAGCATTTT.